These 8 T cell receptor beta chains were all obtained from the same sample, sequenced in a study of vaccination and CD4 T cells after COVID-19. In TCRdb, the PCR reads were re-called with MiXCR into one record per CDR3 protein. The table has some 21,000 distinct CDR3 sequences, about 60% seen once. Sample: CD4+ T cells from blood, taken before SARS-CoV-2 vaccination. These receptors were taken from a human donor who had recovered from COVID-19.

The J gene is TRBJ1-6, the V gene TRBV7-2; D is uncertain. V lost 5 bases, J lost 3 bases, and 14 bases lay in between. This CDR3 region has 16 residues. Looked up from germline, CDR1 is SGHTA and CDR2 is FQGNSA. The CDR3 DNA is TGTGCCAGCAGCGCAGACGGGCCGTTCTATAATTCACCCCTCCACTTT. Protein sequence: CASSADGPFYNSPLHF. The full variable domain, completed using reference TRBV7-2 and TRBJ1-6, is GAGVSQSPSNKVTEKGKDVELRCDPISGHTALYWYRQSLGQGLEFLIYFQGNSAPDKSGLPSDRFSAERTGGSVSTLTIQRTQQEDSAVYLCASSADGPFYNSPLHFGNGTRLTVT.

The V and J genes are TRBV7-2 and TRBJ2-1, with a tentative D call TRBD1 (5 bases). Germline V gene lookup returns CDR1 SGHTA and CDR2 FQGNSA. The CDR3 spans 14 residues. Trimming shortened V by 1 base and J by 7 bases, and 11 bases separated the two germline ends. The CDR3 sequence is CASSLDYRLNEQFF. The CDR3 nucleotides read TGTGCCAGCAGCTTAGACTACAGGTTGAATGAGCAGTTCTTC.

The chain has TRBV2 and TRBJ1-5, with a weak D call TRBD1 (5 bases). Germline V gene lookup returns CDR1 SNHLY and CDR2 FYNNEI. V was shortened by 2 bases and J by 1 base, with 6 bases between the two germline ends. CDR3 length: 14 amino acids. CDR3 DNA: TGTGCCAGCAGTGAACAGGGCAGCAATCAGCCCCAGCATTTT. It is translated as CASSEQGSNQPQHF.

The chain has TRBV2 and TRBJ1-2; possible D gene TRBD1, 5 bases. V was pared by 1 base and J by 5 bases, with 17 bases between. Germline V gene data show CDR1 as SNHLY and CDR2 as FYNNEI. The CDR3 is 16 amino acids. The CDR3 DNA reads as TGTGCCAGCAGTGAAGGGTTGGGGCCGGTACGGTATGGCTACACCTTC. It codes for CASSEGLGPVRYGYTF.

V usage is TRBV5-1 and J usage is TRBJ2-6, with a tentative D call TRBD1 (5 bases). The germline V and J ends were trimmed by 4 bases and 0 bases, with 5 bases remaining between them. CDR3 length: 14 amino acids. Germline V gene lookup returns CDR1 SGHRS and CDR2 YFSETQ. Here the CDR3 reads CASSGHSGANVLTF. The CDR3 coding sequence is TGCGCCAGCAGCGGACACTCTGGGGCCAACGTCCTGACTTTC.

V gene TRBV7-2 combines with J gene TRBJ1-2; D perhaps matches TRBD1 (5 bases). This CDR3 has 15 amino acids. V lost 5 bases, J lost 4 bases, and 17 bases lay in between. Germline V CDR1 and CDR2: SGHTA, FQGNSA. CDR3 DNA sequence: TGTGCCAGCAGCCCCCGCGGCCAGGGCGTCTATGGCTACACCTTC. Its protein product is CASSPRGQGVYGYTF.

This chain links TRBV28 with TRBJ1-4; 10 bases fit TRBD1. Germline V CDR1 and CDR2: MDHEN, SYDVKM. There are 12 residues in the CDR3. The V segment lost 8 bases and the J segment 7 bases; nucleotides outside the gene matches: 1. The CDR3 DNA reads TGTGCCAGCCGGGACAGGGGTGAAAAACTGTTTTTT. This codes for CASRDRGEKLFF.

A few counts support this clonotype. The chain's CDR3 is CASSLQGSSGNTIYF. In DNA form, the CDR3 reads TGTGCCAGCAGCTTACAGGGCAGCTCTGGAAACACCATATATTTT. The chain links TRBV7-3 to TRBJ1-3; a possible D gene is TRBD1 (5 bases). The germline V gene has CDR1 SGHTA and CDR2 FQGTGA. Trimming removed 2 bases at V and 0 bases at J, with 8 bases between. The CDR3 contains 15 residues.